A single sample is the source of the 7 T cell receptor beta chains below, sequenced in a study of control samples from healthy donors and cancer patients. Generated by immunoSEQ multiplex PCR, the TCRdb table keeps only in-frame clones and is missing some. The table includes roughly 200,000 clones, approximately 92% detected once. The material sequenced was blood. These receptor sequences come from a man younger than 30 in good health.

The rearrangement joins TRBV7-3 to TRBJ1-1; 7 bases match TRBD1. CDR1 and CDR2 (germline): SGHTA, FQGTGA. V lost 4 bases to trimming and J lost 1 base; unmatched junction nucleotides: 0. There are 13 residues in the CDR3. The CDR3 sequence is CASSWDRNTEAFF. CDR3 nucleotides: TGTGCCAGCAGCTGGGACAGGAACACTGAAGCTTTCTTT.

The chain joins TRBV28 to TRBJ2-7; D gene uncertain. CDR1 is MDHEN, CDR2 SYDVKM, per germline. The ends were cut back, 6 bases at V and 5 bases at J, with 11 bases in the middle. There are 12 residues in the CDR3. The CDR3 protein is CASRKIKDEQYF. In DNA form, the CDR3 reads TGTGCCAGCAGGAAGATCAAGGACGAGCAGTACTTC.

This chain joins TRBV14 and TRBJ2-7, with TRBD2 matching over 15 bases. The germline V gene encodes CDR1 SGHDN and CDR2 FVKESK. The CDR3 sequence is 15 residues long. After removal of 4 bases from V and 6 bases from J, the junction contained 4 bases not matched to a gene. The CDR3 sequence is CASSPGTSGGFEQYF. DNA for the CDR3: TGTGCCAGCAGCCCGGGGACTAGCGGGGGGTTCGAGCAGTACTTC. Based on the CDR3 plus reference TRBV14 and TRBJ2-7, the full variable domain is EAGVTQFPSHSVIEKGQTVTLRCDPISGHDNLYWYRRVMGKEIKFLLHFVKESKQDESGMPNNRFLAERTGGTYSTLKVQPAELEDSGVYFCASSPGTSGGFEQYFGPGTRLTVT.

CDR3 bases: TGTGCCAGTAGTATTTCCAGGGGTGAGGATGGCTACACCTTC. It codes for CASSISRGEDGYTF. The chain recombines TRBV19 with TRBJ1-2; D perhaps matches TRBD1 (6 bases). The ends were cut back, 3 bases at V and 6 bases at J, with 14 bases in the middle. The CDR3 spans 14 residues. Germline CDR1 and CDR2: LNHDA and SQIVND (reference sequence).

A remark on this clone: Germline is not matched at one junction end, which may reflect a read error. This chain connects TRBV6-5 to TRBJ1-1; D is uncertain. The CDR3 covers 13 residues. Germline V gene lookup returns CDR1 MNHEY and CDR2 SVGAGI. This CDR3 is CASSYFIRTEAFF. The CDR3 coding sequence is TGTGCCAGCAGCTACTTTATACGCACTGAAGCTTTCTTT.

The J gene is TRBJ2-7, the V gene TRBV9; weak D call: TRBD2 (6 bases). The germline V and J ends were trimmed by 0 bases and 2 bases, with 15 bases remaining between them. Per the germline V gene, CDR1 is SGDLS and CDR2 is YYNGEE. This CDR3 has 16 amino acids. CDR3 sequence (DNA): TGTGCCAGCAGCGTAGGCGGGACGGCGAAGACCTACGAGCAGTACTTC. Protein: CASSVGGTAKTYEQYF.

This chain joins TRBV10-3 and TRBJ1-1; possible D gene TRBD1, 5 bases. CDR1 and CDR2 (germline): ENHRY, SYGVKD. The CDR3 sequence is 15 residues long. Trimming shortened V by 6 bases and J by 1 base, and 15 bases separated the two germline ends. The CDR3, as DNA: TGTGCCATCAGCGCGAAGACAGTAACGAACACTGAAGCTTTCTTT. Residues: CAISAKTVTNTEAFF.